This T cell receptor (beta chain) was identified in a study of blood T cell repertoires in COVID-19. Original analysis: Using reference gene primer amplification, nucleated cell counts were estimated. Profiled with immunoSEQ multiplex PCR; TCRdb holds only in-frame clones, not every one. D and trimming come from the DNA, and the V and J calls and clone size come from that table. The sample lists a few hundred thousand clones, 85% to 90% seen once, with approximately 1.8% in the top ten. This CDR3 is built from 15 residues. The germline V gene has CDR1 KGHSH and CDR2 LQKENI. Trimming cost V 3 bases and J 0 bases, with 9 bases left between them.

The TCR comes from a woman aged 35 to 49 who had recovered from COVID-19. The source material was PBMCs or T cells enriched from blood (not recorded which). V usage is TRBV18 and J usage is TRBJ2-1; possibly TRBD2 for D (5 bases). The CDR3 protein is CASSPSGNSYNEQFF. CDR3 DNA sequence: TGTGCCAGCTCACCGTCCGGGAACTCCTACAATGAGCAGTTCTTC.